This T cell receptor (beta chain) was retrieved from a study of cytomegalovirus exposure and HLA in healthy donors. PCR amplification relied on 60 Vbeta primers (plus 13 Jbeta primers). Using immunoSEQ multiplex PCR, the repertoire was profiled, and TCRdb retains in-frame clones only, with some absent. The sample carries roughly 110,000 clones, roughly 75% recorded once. Study conclusions and caveats: Data from an earlier analysis indicated that most TCR beta V segments were productive either about 87% or about 30% of the time.

As regards this clone: Its antigen is still unknown.

The CDR3 has 12 amino acids. V dropped 8 bases and J dropped 7 bases, with 11 bases sitting between them. The germline gives CDR1 LNHDA, CDR2 SQIVND (reference sequence). The J gene is TRBJ1-4, the V gene TRBV19; D gene ambiguous. The source of this sequence is a man aged 35 to 55 in good health and CMV-seronegative. Sequencing was done on a sample of PBMCs. DNA for the CDR3: TGTGCCAGTGGAGCCCCGGGTGAAAAACTGTTTTTT. This codes for CASGAPGEKLFF.